The 8 T cell receptor beta chains below were found in one sample sequenced in a study of OX40 agonist ivuxolimab in advanced cancers. Data came from immunoSEQ multiplex PCR; TCRdb stores just in-frame clones and leaves some out. Of approximately 82,000 clones listed, over 85% are singletons. The sequenced sample was CD4+ or CD8+ T cells sorted from blood, obtained in a trial of the OX40 agonist ivuxolimab. Receptors originate from an adult with an advanced solid tumor such as melanoma, head and neck, liver or kidney cancer.

The rearrangement links TRBV6-4 to TRBJ2-1, with D possibly being TRBD1 or TRBD2 (5 bases each). The CDR3 loop spans 14 amino acids. Germline V gives CDR1 MRHNA, CDR2 SNTAGT. The ends were cut back, 0 bases at V and 10 bases at J, with 13 bases in the middle. CDR3 sequence: CASSDSGDGREQFF. The DNA for the CDR3 is TGTGCCAGCAGTGACTCGGGGGACGGGCGGGAGCAGTTCTTC.

This clone was picked up a small number of times. The J gene is TRBJ2-7, the V gene TRBV10-1, with D possibly being TRBD2 (6 bases). With 0 bases removed from V and 1 base from J, the gap between germline ends came to 13 bases. Germline CDR1 reads WNHNN; CDR2 reads SYGVQD (reference sequence). The CDR3 spans 16 residues. The CDR3 sequence: CASSESIGDSSYEQYF. As DNA, the CDR3 is TGCGCCAGCAGTGAGTCGATAGGGGACTCTTCCTACGAGCAGTACTTC.

The chain recombines TRBV19 with TRBJ2-1, with no clear D. V was pared by 5 bases and J by 0 bases, with 5 bases between. The CDR3 spans 13 residues. Per the germline V gene, CDR1 is LNHDA and CDR2 is SQIVND (reference sequence). Written as DNA, the CDR3 is TGTGCCAGTAGTGATAGCTCCTACAATGAGCAGTTCTTC. Protein sequence: CASSDSSYNEQFF.

The V and J genes are TRBV7-8 and TRBJ2-3; 9 bases are a match to TRBD2. Germline V gives CDR1 SGHVS, CDR2 FQNEAQ. The junction had 4 bases not matched to a gene; V was cut back by 3 bases and J by 3 bases. The CDR3 is 15 amino acids. Here the CDR3 reads CASSFAGGSTDTQYF. The CDR3 coding sequence is TGTGCCAGCAGCTTCGCGGGGGGGTCGACAGATACGCAGTATTTT.

In DNA, the CDR3 is TGTGCCAGCAGCTTGGCCCGGGAGACCCAGTACTTC. Amino acid sequence: CASSLARETQYF. This chain joins TRBV5-6 and TRBJ2-5; D not certain. This CDR3 has 12 residues. V lost 0 bases to trimming and J lost 5 bases, with 5 bases between them. Germline V CDR1 and CDR2: SGHDT, YYEEEE. Looking up the rest from reference TRBV5-6 and TRBJ2-5 gives the full variable domain: DAGVTQSPTHLIKTRGQQVTLRCSPKSGHDTVSWYQQALGQGPQFIFQYYEEEERQRGNFPDRFSGHQFPNYSSELNVNALLLGDSALYLCASSLARETQYFGPGTRLLVL.

The V and J genes are TRBV18 and TRBJ1-4; D is ambiguous. Germline CDR1 KGHSH, CDR2 LQKENI. CDR3 length: 14 residues. The V end was cut by 3 bases, the J end by 6 bases, with 11 bases between. CDR3 nucleotides: TGTGCCAGCTCACCGGCCGGGAACGATGAAAAACTGTTTTTT. It is translated as CASSPAGNDEKLFF.

The chain's CDR3 is CASSLDSYSNQPQHF. DNA for the CDR3: TGTGCCAGCAGCTTAGACAGTTATAGCAATCAGCCCCAGCATTTT. The chain combines TRBV5-5 with TRBJ1-5; possible D gene TRBD1, 5 bases. The CDR3 is made up of 15 amino acids. V lost 2 bases, J lost 0 bases, and 9 bases lay in between. Germline CDR1 and CDR2: SGHKS and YYEKEE (reference sequence).

This chain uses TRBV10-3 with TRBJ2-1, with 15 bases fitting TRBD2. CDR1 and CDR2 (germline): ENHRY, SYGVKD. V was clipped by 8 bases and J by 7 bases; unmatched bases: 6. The CDR3 spans 15 residues. As DNA, the CDR3 is TGTGCCATCGGAAGTGGACTAGCGGGGGGGAATGAGCAGTTCTTC. Its translation is CAIGSGLAGGNEQFF.